This T cell receptor beta chain was sequenced during a study of spatial heterogeneity in lung cancer. About the research overall: The average appearance count of each unique TCR and UMI combination in raw reads was more than ten. Study outcomes and limitations: Blood contained ubiquitous expanded tumor TCRs more at resection than at follow-up.

About this clonotype: Its antigen is not known.

Looked up from germline, CDR1 is SQVTM and CDR2 is ANQGSEA. V was trimmed by 8 bases and J by 5 bases, leaving 9 bases between them. CDR3 length equals 10 residues. TCR cDNA molecules each had a unique molecular identifier. TCRdb redid the calling of the 5' RACE reads with MiXCR, one entry per CDR3 protein. Here the sample spans tens of thousands of distinct CDR3 sequences, 12% being singletons. The time point denotes: sample taken at primary tumor resection. Unsorted samples of tumor, nontumor lung or frozen PBMC had their whole RNA sequenced. Untreated early-stage non-small cell lung cancer patients, approximately 76 in total, were the donors.

The rearrangement uses TRBV29-1 and TRBJ2-5; D uncertain. This receptor was identified in a male donor with early-stage non-small cell lung cancer. The specimen comprised PBMCs, sampled at surgery. CDR3 DNA: TGCAGCACAACGATCGAGACCCAGTACTTC. This translates into CSTTIETQYF.